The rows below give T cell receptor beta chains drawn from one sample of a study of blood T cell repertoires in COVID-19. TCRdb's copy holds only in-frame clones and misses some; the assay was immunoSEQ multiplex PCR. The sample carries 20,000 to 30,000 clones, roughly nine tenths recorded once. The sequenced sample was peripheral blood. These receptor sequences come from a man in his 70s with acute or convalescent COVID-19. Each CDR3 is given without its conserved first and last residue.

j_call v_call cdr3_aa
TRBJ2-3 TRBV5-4 ASSDGTGGDTQY
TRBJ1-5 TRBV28 ASSMDRGGVNQPQH
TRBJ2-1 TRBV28 ASSPSGGAYNEQF
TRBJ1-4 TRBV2 ASGFLADEKLF
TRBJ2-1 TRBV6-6 ASSYGREGPEQF
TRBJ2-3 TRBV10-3 AISDPKWRGNTQY
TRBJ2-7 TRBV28 ASSPRAGTVSYEQY
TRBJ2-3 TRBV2 ASRRDGGAPDEQY
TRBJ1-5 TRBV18 ASSPNSLKPQH
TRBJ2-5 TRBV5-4 ASSLGVGGNGETQY
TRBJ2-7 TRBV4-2 ASSRSGGGDEQY
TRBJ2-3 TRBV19 ASSILIQGPAGTDAQY
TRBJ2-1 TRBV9 ASSAELGGSIDEQF
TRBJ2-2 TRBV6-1 ASSEGHRVSAGELF
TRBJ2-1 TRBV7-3 ASSHLAGGRNEQF
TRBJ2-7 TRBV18 ASSPDRGAYEQY
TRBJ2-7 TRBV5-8 ASSSGVGLKEQY
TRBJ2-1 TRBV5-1 ASSLDGSGQNEQF
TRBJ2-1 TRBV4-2 ASSQEWAGRTYNEQF
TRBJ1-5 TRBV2 ASTKGTGNQPQH
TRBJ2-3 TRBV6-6 ASSEPGQPKAYTQY
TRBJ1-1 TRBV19 ASSIGQPGGATEAF
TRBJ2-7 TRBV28 ASSLPSGPPYEQY
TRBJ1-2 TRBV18 ASSGGGYGYT
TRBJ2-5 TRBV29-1 SVAGLGGRETQY
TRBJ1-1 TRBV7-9 ASSSIQGDEAF
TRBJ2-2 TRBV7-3 ASGNSGARELF
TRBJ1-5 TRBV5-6 ASSLGFASGPQH
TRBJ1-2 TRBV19 ASSPRTTQGYT
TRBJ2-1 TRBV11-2 ASSLARDRDYNEQF
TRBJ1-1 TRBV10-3 AIRSQGSTEAF
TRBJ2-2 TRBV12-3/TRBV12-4 ASSPRRDGELF
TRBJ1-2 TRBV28 ASSEIPGQGYNYGYT
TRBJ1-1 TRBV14 ASSMGSEAF